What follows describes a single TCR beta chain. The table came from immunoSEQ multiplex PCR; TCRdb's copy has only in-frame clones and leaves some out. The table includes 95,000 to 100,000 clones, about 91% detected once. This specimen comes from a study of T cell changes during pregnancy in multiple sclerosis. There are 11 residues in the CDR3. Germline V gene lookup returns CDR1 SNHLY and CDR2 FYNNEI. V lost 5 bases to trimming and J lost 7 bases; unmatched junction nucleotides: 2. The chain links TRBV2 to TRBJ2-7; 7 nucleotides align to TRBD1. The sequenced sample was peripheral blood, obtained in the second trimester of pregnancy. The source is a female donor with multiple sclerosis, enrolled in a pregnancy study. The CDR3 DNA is TGTGCCAGCAGTCCACAGGGGGAGCAGTACTTC. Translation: CASSPQGEQYF.